This T cell receptor (beta chain) was identified in a study of cytotoxic CD8 clonotypes in ibrutinib-treated CLL. Regarding the study as a whole: Sustained-remission and progressing patients had different sampling times. Measured clonality at baseline was greater than in age-matched healthy donors and tracked with circulating CD8+ T-cell counts. Among the clonotypes, public ones were uncommon and contracted or held stable on treatment.

Germline loops: CDR1 SQVTM, CDR2 ANQGSEA. V trimming: 4 bases; J trimming: 5 bases; junction bases outside the gene matches: 4. CDR3 length equals 13 residues. TCRdb's table, derived via immunoSEQ multiplex PCR, lists solely in-frame clones and lacks some. Altogether about 200,000 clones are present, 72% being singletons, with the ten largest covering 13%. Comments on this clone: What it recognizes is unknown.

This clonotype was sampled from a human donor with chronic lymphocytic leukemia. This chain uses TRBV29-1 with TRBJ2-5; 10 bases agree with TRBD2. Specimen: PBMCs, collected after 24 months of ibrutinib treatment. The CDR3 region has the DNA TGCAGCGTTGCTGCTAGCGGGGGCGAGACCCAGTACTTC. Translation gives CSVAASGGETQYF.